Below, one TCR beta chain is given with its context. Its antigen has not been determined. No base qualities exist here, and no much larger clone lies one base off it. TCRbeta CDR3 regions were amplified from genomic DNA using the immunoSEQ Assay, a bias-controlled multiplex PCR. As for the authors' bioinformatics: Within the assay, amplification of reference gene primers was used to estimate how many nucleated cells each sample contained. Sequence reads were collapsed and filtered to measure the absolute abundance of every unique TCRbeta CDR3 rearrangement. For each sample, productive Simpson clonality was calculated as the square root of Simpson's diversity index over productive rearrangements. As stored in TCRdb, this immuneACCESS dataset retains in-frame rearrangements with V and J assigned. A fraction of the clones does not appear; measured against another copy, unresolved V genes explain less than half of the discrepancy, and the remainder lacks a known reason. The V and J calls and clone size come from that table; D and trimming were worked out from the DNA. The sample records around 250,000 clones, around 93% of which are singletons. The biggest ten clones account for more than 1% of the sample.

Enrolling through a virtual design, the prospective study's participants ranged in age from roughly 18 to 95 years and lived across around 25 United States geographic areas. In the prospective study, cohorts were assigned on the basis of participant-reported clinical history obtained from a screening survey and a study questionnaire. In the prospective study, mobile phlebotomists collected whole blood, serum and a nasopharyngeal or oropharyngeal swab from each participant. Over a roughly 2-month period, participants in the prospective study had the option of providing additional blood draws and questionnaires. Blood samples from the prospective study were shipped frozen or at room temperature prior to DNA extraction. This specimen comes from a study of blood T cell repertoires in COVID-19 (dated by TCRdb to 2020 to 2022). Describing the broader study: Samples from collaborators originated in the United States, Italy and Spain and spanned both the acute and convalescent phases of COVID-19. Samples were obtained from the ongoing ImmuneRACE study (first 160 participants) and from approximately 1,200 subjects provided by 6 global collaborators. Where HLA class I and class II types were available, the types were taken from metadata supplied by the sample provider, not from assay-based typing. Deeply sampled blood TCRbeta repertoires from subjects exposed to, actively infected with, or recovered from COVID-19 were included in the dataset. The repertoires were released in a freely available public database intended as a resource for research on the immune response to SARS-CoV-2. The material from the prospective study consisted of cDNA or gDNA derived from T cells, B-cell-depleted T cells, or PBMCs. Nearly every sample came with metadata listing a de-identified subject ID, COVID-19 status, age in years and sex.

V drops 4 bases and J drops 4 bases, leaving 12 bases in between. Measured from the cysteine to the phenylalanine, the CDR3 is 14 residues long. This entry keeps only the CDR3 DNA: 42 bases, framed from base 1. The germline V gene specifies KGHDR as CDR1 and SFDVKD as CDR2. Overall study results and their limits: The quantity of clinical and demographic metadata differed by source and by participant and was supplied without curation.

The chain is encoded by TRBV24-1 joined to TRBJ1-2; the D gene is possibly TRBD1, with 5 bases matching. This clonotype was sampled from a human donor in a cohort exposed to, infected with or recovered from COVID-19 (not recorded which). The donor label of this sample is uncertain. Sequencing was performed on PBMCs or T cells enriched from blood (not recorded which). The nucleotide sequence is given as TGTGCCACCAGTGACGCGGGACTAGGCTATGGCTACACCTTC. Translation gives CATSDAGLGYGYTF.